These 11 T cell receptor beta chains were sequenced from one sample in a study of blood T cell repertoires in COVID-19. Profiled with immunoSEQ multiplex PCR; TCRdb holds only in-frame clones, not every one. The sample consists of about 56,000 clones, 72% of them appearing once. Specimen: peripheral blood. These receptors came from a woman in her seventies with COVID-19, enrolled during active disease.

The chain combines TRBV11-2 with TRBJ2-7; D remains unclear. Trimming removed 2 bases from V and 4 bases from J, with 6 bases in between. CDR1 SGHAT and CDR2 FQNNGV come from the germline V gene. This CDR3 has 12 residues. The CDR3 DNA reads TGTGCCAGCAGCTTAACCGCGTACGAGCAGTACTTC. Translating gives CASSLTAYEQYF.

The chain employs TRBV6-2 or TRBV6-3 and TRBJ2-1; D perhaps matches TRBD1 (6 bases). The CDR3 runs 14 residues. The V and J ends lost 4 bases and 3 bases respectively, with 10 bases between them. Per germline, CDR1 MNHEY and CDR2 SVGEGT. The chain's CDR3 is CASSSGAFYNEQFF. CDR3 bases: TGTGCCAGCAGTTCAGGGGCCTTCTACAATGAGCAGTTCTTC.

V gene TRBV19 combines with J gene TRBJ1-5, with D possibly being TRBD1 (6 bases). Germline CDR1 reads LNHDA; CDR2 reads SQIVND (reference sequence). V was shortened by 7 bases and J by 1 base, with 14 bases between the two germline ends. The CDR3 length is 15 residues. CDR3 loop: CASTTGRGSNQPQHF. CDR3 in DNA: TGTGCCAGTACTACGGGGAGGGGGAGCAATCAGCCCCAGCATTTT.

This clone was found a few times. The V call is TRBV7-9, the J call TRBJ2-7; 7 nucleotides match TRBD1. V shed 2 bases and J 7 bases; nucleotides not matched to a gene: 5. The CDR3 runs 13 residues. Germline-derived CDR1 and CDR2 are SEHNR and FQNEAQ (reference sequence). The CDR3 DNA follows: TGTGCCAGCAGCTTATCCGCACAGGGGGAGCAGTACTTC. Translated, it gives CASSLSAQGEQYF.

The J gene is TRBJ1-2, the V gene TRBV7-9; D remains ambiguous. CDR3 length: 15 amino acids. Looked up from germline, CDR1 is SEHNR and CDR2 is FQNEAQ (reference sequence). The V and J ends lost 6 bases and 6 bases respectively, with 20 bases between them. CDR3 DNA: TGTGCCAGCAGGCGAAACGCCGATCAATCGAATGGCTACACCTTC. Its translation: CASRRNADQSNGYTF. Full variable domain (outside the CDR3, taken from reference TRBV7-9 and TRBJ1-2): DTGVSQNPRHKITKRGQNVTFRCDPISEHNRLYWYRQTLGQGPEFLTYFQNEAQLEKSRLLSDRFSAERPKGSFSTLEIQRTEQGDSAMYLCASRRNADQSNGYTFGSGTRLTVV.

This clone was counted a single time. The chain couples TRBV5-1 to TRBJ1-4, with D perhaps matching TRBD1 (5 bases). Germline V gene lookup returns CDR1 SGHRS and CDR2 YFSETQ. The CDR3 is made up of 18 amino acids. Trimming shortened V by 1 base and J by 7 bases, and 23 bases separated the two germline ends. CDR3 protein: CASSLFGSSSLGGEKLFF. DNA of the CDR3: TGCGCCAGCAGCTTGTTTGGCAGTTCTTCACTCGGGGGTGAAAAACTGTTTTTT. Full variable domain (remainder filled in from reference TRBV5-1 and TRBJ1-4): KAGVTQTPRYLIKTRGQQVTLSCSPISGHRSVSWYQQTPGQGLQFLFEYFSETQRNKGNFPGRFSGRQFSNSRSEMNVSTLELGDSALYLCASSLFGSSSLGGEKLFFGSGTQLSVL.

The chain carries TRBV4-3 and TRBJ1-2; the match to TRBD1 covers 10 bases. The CDR3 spans 16 residues. Looked up from germline, CDR1 is LGHNA and CDR2 is YSLEER. The junction had 8 bases not matched to a gene; V was cut back by 0 bases and J by 7 bases. CDR3: CASSQDSGDRGGGYTF. The CDR3 nucleotides read TGCGCCAGCAGCCAAGATTCTGGGGACAGGGGAGGTGGCTACACCTTC.

This clone was seen just once. The chain uses TRBV19 and TRBJ2-5, with TRBD1 identical over 8 bases. The CDR3 runs 14 residues. The V gene end was trimmed by 4 bases and the J gene end by 4 bases; junction bases not matched to a gene: 5. Germline CDR1 is LNHDA and CDR2 is SQIVND (reference sequence). CDR3 DNA sequence: TGTGCCAGTAGTACGGACAGGGCTCGAGAGACCCAGTACTTC. It yields the protein CASSTDRARETQYF.

CDR3 in DNA: TGTGCCAGCAGCCTCCGGGAGGTTTCACCCCTCCACTTT. It is translated as CASSLREVSPLHF. The chain has TRBV6-2 or TRBV6-3 and TRBJ1-6; D gene unclear. V lost 6 bases and J 9 bases, leaving 12 bases between the germline ends. The length of the CDR3 is 13 residues. From germline, CDR1 is MNHEY and CDR2 SVGEGT.

The chain is built from TRBV18 and TRBJ1-4; 7 bases are a match to TRBD1. This CDR3 comprises 16 residues. Germline trimming cut 3 bases from V and 6 bases from J; bases unmatched to any gene: 10. CDR1 and CDR2 (germline): KGHSH, LQKENI. CDR3 amino acids: CASSPGTARGDEKLFF. The CDR3, as DNA: TGTGCCAGCTCACCCGGGACAGCCCGAGGGGATGAAAAACTGTTTTTT.

The chain links TRBV2 to TRBJ1-1; the match to TRBD1 covers 7 bases. V lost 8 bases, J lost 4 bases, and 7 bases stayed unmatched. The CDR3 runs to 13 residues. Germline lookup yields CDR1 SNHLY and CDR2 FYNNEI. This CDR3 is CASRVTGSTEAFF. DNA for the CDR3: TGTGCCAGCCGGGTGACAGGGAGCACTGAAGCTTTCTTT.